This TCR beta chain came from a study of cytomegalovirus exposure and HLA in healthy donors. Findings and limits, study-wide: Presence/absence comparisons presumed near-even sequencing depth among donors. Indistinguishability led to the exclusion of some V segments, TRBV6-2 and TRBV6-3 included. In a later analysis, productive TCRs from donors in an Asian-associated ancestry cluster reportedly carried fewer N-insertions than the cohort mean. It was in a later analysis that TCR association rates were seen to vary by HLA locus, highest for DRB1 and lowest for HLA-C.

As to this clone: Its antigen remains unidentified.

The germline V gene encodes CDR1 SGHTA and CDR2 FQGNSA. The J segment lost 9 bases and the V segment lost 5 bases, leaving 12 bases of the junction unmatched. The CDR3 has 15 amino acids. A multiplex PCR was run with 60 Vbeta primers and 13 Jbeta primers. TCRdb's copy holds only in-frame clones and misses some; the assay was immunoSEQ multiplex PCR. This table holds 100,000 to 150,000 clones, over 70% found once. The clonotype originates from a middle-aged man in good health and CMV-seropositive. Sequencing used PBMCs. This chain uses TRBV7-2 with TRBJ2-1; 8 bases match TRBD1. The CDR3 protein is CASSLKTGEGIEQFF. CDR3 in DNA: TGTGCCAGCAGCCTAAAGACAGGGGAAGGTATTGAGCAGTTCTTC. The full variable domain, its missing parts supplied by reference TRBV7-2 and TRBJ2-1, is GAGVSQSPSNKVTEKGKDVELRCDPISGHTALYWYRQSLGQGLEFLIYFQGNSAPDKSGLPSDRFSAERTGGSVSTLTIQRTQQEDSAVYLCASSLKTGEGIEQFFGPGTRLTVL.